This T cell receptor (beta chain) was profiled in a study of blood T cell repertoires in COVID-19 (dated by TCRdb to 2019 to 2021). Background on the whole study: Samples covering the acute and convalescent phases of COVID-19 were provided by collaborators in the United States, Italy and Spain. The material from the prospective study consisted of cDNA or gDNA derived from T cells, B-cell-depleted T cells, or PBMCs. Subjects who had been exposed to COVID-19, were actively infected with it, or had recovered from it provided the deeply sampled blood TCRbeta repertoires that made up the dataset. The repertoires were released in a freely available public database meant as a resource for research on the immune response to SARS-CoV-2. Samples were obtained from the ongoing ImmuneRACE study (first 160 participants) and from some 1,300 subjects provided by 6 global collaborators. The sample metadata nearly always contained a de-identified subject ID, COVID-19 status, age in years and sex. Where available, HLA class I and class II types were obtained from metadata supplied by the sample provider rather than from assay-based typing.

From the cysteine up to the phenylalanine, the CDR3 has a length of 14 residues. Only the CDR3 DNA is retained, 42 bases long and in frame from the first base. The germline V gene encodes CDR1 SGHRS and CDR2 YFSETQ. At the junction V is shortened by 7 bases and J by 8 bases; bases outside the gene matches: 13. Study-level results and caveats: Clinical and demographic metadata were provided uncurated, with the amount varying by source and participant.

As to this clone: No cognate antigen has been identified for it. Base qualities are not recorded, but no much larger clone differs from it by a single base.

TCRbeta CDR3 regions were amplified from genomic DNA using the immunoSEQ Assay, a bias-controlled multiplex PCR. On the authors' methods: The number of nucleated cells in each sample was estimated from the amplification of reference gene primers within the assay. To quantify the absolute abundance of each unique TCRbeta CDR3 rearrangement, sequence reads were collapsed and filtered. For each sample, productive Simpson clonality was calculated as the square root of Simpson's diversity index across productive rearrangements. TCRdb took this table from immuneACCESS and kept in-frame rearrangements with V and J called. Such tables lack part of the clones; where checked against another copy, unresolved V genes explain under half of the gap, and the rest is unexplained. V, J and clone size derive from that table, while D and trimming were established from the DNA sequence. This sample is represented by approximately 480,000 clones; 75% to 90% of them were singletons. Under 0.85% of the sample is in the top ten clones.

Participants in the prospective study were aged roughly 18 to 90 years, lived in under 30 United States geographic areas, and enrolled through a virtual design. Cohort assignment in the prospective study relied on participant-reported clinical history from a screening survey and a study questionnaire. Recovered participants in ImmuneRACE Cohort 3 were defined as having two consecutive negative NP/OP PCR tests, clearance from a healthcare professional, or resolution of symptoms. In the prospective study, whole blood, serum and a nasopharyngeal or oropharyngeal swab were collected from each participant by mobile phlebotomists. Participants in the prospective study had the option to provide additional blood draws and questionnaires over an approximately 2-month period. Blood samples from the prospective study were shipped frozen or at room temperature prior to DNA extraction.

The TCR comes from a woman aged 18-29 years who had recovered from COVID-19. Sequencing was done on a sample of PBMCs or T cells enriched from blood (not recorded which). The chain was built from TRBV5-1 and TRBJ1-2; TRBD1 aligns with 8 central bases. The DNA sequence follows: TGCGCCAGCTCCATAACGCAGGGGGCTAGGGGCTACACCTTC. The resulting protein is CASSITQGARGYTF.